Sequencing of this T cell receptor beta chain was carried out in a study of blood T cell repertoires in COVID-19. In the study overall: Some COVID-19 samples were acute and others convalescent; all came from the United States, Italy and Spain. PBMCs, B-cell-depleted T cells, or T cells provided the cDNA or gDNA that made up the material.

In the source study's methods: Amplification from reference gene primers served as the basis for estimated nucleated cell counts. Clones were read by immunoSEQ multiplex PCR, and TCRdb kept only the in-frame ones, dropping some. The DNA was the basis for D and trimming; V, J and clone size are from that table. The sample includes roughly 280,000 clones, over 75% of them seen just once. The J segment lost 7 bases and the V segment lost 2 bases, leaving 4 bases of the junction unmatched. This CDR3 has 14 amino acids. Germline CDR1 is SEHNR and CDR2 is FQNEAQ (reference sequence). Sequenced input: peripheral blood. The gene calls are TRBV7-9 and TRBJ2-1; 8 bases line up with TRBD2. The receptor's source is a woman aged 65 to 85 with acute or convalescent COVID-19. In DNA form, the CDR3 reads TGTGCCAGCAGCTTACGGGGGGGTTGGAATGAGCAGTTCTTC. It yields the protein CASSLRGGWNEQFF.